The 15 T cell receptor beta chains listed next were all sequenced from one sample in a study of intratumoral heterogeneity in liver cancer. The method behind the library was the immunoSEQ multiplex PCR assay. TCRdb obtained this table from immuneACCESS and retained in-frame rearrangements with V and J assigned. These tables miss some clones; where compared with another copy, unresolved V genes account for less than half of the shortfall, and the remainder is unexplained. This sample is represented by 20,000 or so clones; 73% of them were singletons. The top ten hold 17% of the sample. Material: tumor-adjacent normal tissue, obtained before any cancer treatment. All receptors come from a woman aged 70 to 79 with hepatocellular carcinoma.

The V and J genes are TRBV30 and TRBJ1-6, with a weak D call TRBD1 (6 bases). V lost 1 base and J 7 bases, leaving 14 bases between the germline ends. CDR3 length equals 15 residues. CDR1 is GTSNPN, CDR2 SVGIG, per germline (reference sequence). The CDR3 region is CAWSDRATLNSPLHF. The CDR3 bases are TGTGCCTGGAGTGACAGGGCCACACTCAATTCACCCCTCCACTTT.

The genes are TRBV7-2 and TRBJ1-1, with D possibly matching TRBD1 (6 bases). Germline CDR1 reads SGHTA; CDR2 reads FQGNSA. Trimming removed 0 bases at V and 8 bases at J, with 10 bases between. The CDR3 runs 13 residues. This CDR3 is CASSLAWQGEAFF. The CDR3, as DNA: TGTGCCAGCAGCTTAGCTTGGCAGGGGGAAGCTTTCTTT.

The rearrangement uses TRBV28 and TRBJ2-7; a possible D gene is TRBD1 (5 bases). V was clipped by 10 bases and J by 6 bases, with 10 bases between them. The CDR3 spans 10 residues. CDR1 MDHEN and CDR2 SYDVKM come from the germline V gene. CDR3: CATQGREQYF. The CDR3, as DNA: TGTGCCACGCAGGGTCGCGAGCAGTACTTC.

The V call is TRBV24-1, the J call TRBJ2-7; D uncertain. The CDR3 length is 15 residues. Germline CDR1 is KGHDR and CDR2 is SFDVKD. The ends were cut back, 9 bases at V and 1 base at J, with 18 bases in the middle. The CDR3 sequence: CATPPSQTSSYEQYF. Here the CDR3 DNA reads TGTGCCACCCCACCAAGTCAGACATCATCCTACGAGCAGTACTTC.

The gene calls are TRBV6-5 and TRBJ1-2, with 11 nucleotides matching TRBD1. CDR1 and CDR2 (germline): MNHEY, SVGAGI. The ends lost 6 bases at V and 5 bases at J; junction bases unmatched: 5. This CDR3 has 14 amino acids. The chain's CDR3 is CASRTGQGAYGYTF. CDR3 sequence (DNA): TGTGCCAGCAGAACAGGACAGGGGGCGTATGGCTACACCTTC.

The chain couples TRBV27 to TRBJ1-2; TRBD1 matches 9 bases. Germline CDR1 and CDR2: MNHEY and SMNVEV (reference sequence). This CDR3 comprises 15 residues. The trim removed 5 bases at V and 4 bases at J, leaving 8 bases unmatched. CDR3 loop: CASSRSGTGIYGYTF. As DNA, the CDR3 is TGTGCCAGCAGTAGATCCGGGACAGGGATCTATGGCTACACCTTC.

The rearrangement uses TRBV5-8 and TRBJ2-7; the match to TRBD2 covers 12 bases. From germline, CDR1 is SGHTS and CDR2 YDEGEE. The CDR3 consists of 17 residues. Trimming at V came to 3 bases and at J to 0 bases, leaving 7 bases not matched to a gene. DNA for the CDR3: TGTGCCAGCAGCTCTAGCGGGAGGGCCCAGACCTCCTACGAGCAGTACTTC. Protein product: CASSSSGRAQTSYEQYF.

V and J are TRBV27 and TRBJ1-1, with D possibly TRBD1 on 6 matching bases. The germline V gene encodes CDR1 MNHEY and CDR2 SMNVEV (reference sequence). The CDR3 runs to 13 residues. The V gene lost 3 bases and the J gene lost 1 base, with 6 bases spanning the gap. The CDR3 DNA follows: TGTGCCAGCAGTTTGGACAGGAACACTGAAGCTTTCTTT. It specifies CASSLDRNTEAFF.

The chain uses TRBV27 and TRBJ2-7, with 14 bases aligning to TRBD2. The CDR3 length is 15 residues. CDR1 MNHEY and CDR2 SMNVEV come from the germline V gene (reference sequence). The V segment lost 6 bases and the J segment 0 bases; nucleotides outside the gene matches: 1. The CDR3 here is CASRGLAGVSYEQYF. The CDR3 DNA follows: TGTGCCAGCAGGGGACTAGCGGGAGTCTCCTACGAGCAGTACTTC.

This clone was seen a handful of times. The CDR3: CASATRRARDEQFF. The CDR3 DNA is TGCGCCAGCGCCACTAGACGGGCTAGGGATGAGCAGTTCTTC. The chain recombines TRBV5-1 with TRBJ2-1, with D possibly TRBD2 on 5 matching bases. Per the germline V gene, CDR1 is SGHRS and CDR2 is YFSETQ. The CDR3 sequence is 14 residues long. V lost 7 bases and J 8 bases, leaving 19 bases between the germline ends.

The chain recombines TRBV7-9 with TRBJ1-3; no reliable D call. Germline V gives CDR1 SEHNR, CDR2 FQNEAQ (reference sequence). The germline V and J ends were trimmed by 1 base and 0 bases, with 4 bases remaining between them. The CDR3 runs 14 residues. In nucleotides, the CDR3 is TGTGCCAGCAGCTTAGGTTCCTCTGGAAACACCATATATTTT. This sequence encodes CASSLGSSGNTIYF.

The chain employs TRBV6-5 and TRBJ2-2; no clear D gene. There are 13 residues in the CDR3. The V gene's germline CDR1 is MNHEY and CDR2 SVGAGI. V was pared by 8 bases and J by 0 bases, with 7 bases between. CDR3 in amino acids: CASYDSNTGELFF. CDR3 coding DNA: TGTGCCAGCTATGACTCGAACACCGGGGAGCTGTTTTTT.

This clone turned up a few times. The genes are TRBV28 and TRBJ1-2; unclear D gene. Trimming left V 6 bases short and J 8 bases short, with 10 bases between. CDR1 MDHEN and CDR2 SYDVKM come from the germline V gene. The CDR3 runs to 11 residues. This CDR3 is CASRGHAGYTF. DNA of the CDR3: TGTGCCAGCAGAGGCCATGCGGGCTACACCTTC.

The chain is built from TRBV6-5 and TRBJ2-5, with TRBD2 as a possible D gene (5 bases). V was pared by 8 bases and J by 1 base, with 14 bases between. CDR1 MNHEY and CDR2 SVGAGI come from the germline V gene. The CDR3 totals 14 residues. The CDR3 here is CASGSGNLQETQYF. CDR3 coding DNA: TGTGCCAGCGGATCCGGGAACCTCCAAGAGACCCAGTACTTC.

This clone has only one observation. This chain connects TRBV13 to TRBJ2-6; tentatively, D is TRBD1 (6 bases). The CDR3 extends over 15 amino acids. Germline V gives CDR1 PRHDT, CDR2 FYEKMQ (reference sequence). Deletions cut 5 bases from V and 4 bases from J, with 12 bases between. This CDR3 is CASSLRQAGANVLTF. Here the CDR3 DNA reads TGTGCCAGCAGCCTACGACAGGCCGGGGCCAACGTCCTGACTTTC.